This TCR beta chain was documented in a study of blood T cell repertoires in COVID-19. Looking at the study overall: PBMCs, B-cell-depleted T cells, or T cells provided the cDNA or gDNA that made up the material.

Repertoires were generated with immunoSEQ multiplex PCR, while TCRdb's copy carries only in-frame clones and drops some. The repertoire holds approximately 89,000 clones, with 75% to 85% as singletons. The TCR was taken from a man aged 65 to 85 with acute or convalescent COVID-19. Sequenced: peripheral blood.

In DNA, the CDR3 is TGTGCCAGCAGCCCCCCCGAGGGTAGCAATCAGCCCCAGCATTTT. It yields the protein CASSPPEGSNQPQHF. V usage is TRBV7-9 and J usage is TRBJ1-5; unclear D gene. Looked up from germline, CDR1 is SEHNR and CDR2 is FQNEAQ (reference sequence). Trimming cost V 5 bases and J 0 bases, with 11 bases left between them. CDR3 length equals 15 residues.